This T cell receptor beta chain was documented in a study of blood T cells in healthy people across ages. A second PCR, run for roughly 7 to 12 cycles, used a sample-barcoded 5' primer plus a J-beta primer mix. In TCRdb, the 5' RACE reads were re-called with MiXCR into one record per CDR3 protein. This table has over 750,000 distinct CDR3 sequences, around 25% appearing once. This clonotype appeared a few times. Its antigen is unknown. Whole-study findings and limits: Age advanced and TCR beta diversity per million T cells fell, roughly linearly. Strong correlation was found linking TCR beta diversity to naive T cell percentage. Long-lived donors had more naive CD4+ cells and higher diversity than aged donors.

Trimming left V 0 bases short and J 6 bases short, with 10 bases between. The CDR3 spans 13 residues. The V gene's germline CDR1 is SGHDT and CDR2 YYEEEE. The same specimen was also included in a second study, on T cells of mothers and their children.

The sequence was obtained from a boy younger than 18 in good health. The sample comprised blood. The chain is built from TRBV5-6 and TRBJ2-7, with D unclear. CDR3 sequence reads: CASSLVADIEQYF. The CDR3 nucleotides are TGTGCCAGCAGCTTGGTTGCGGATATCGAGCAGTACTTC.